One sample yielded the 5 T cell receptor beta chains listed below, sequenced in a study of shared clonotypes between healthy human individuals. Libraries were prepared by immunoSEQ multiplex PCR; TCRdb keeps only in-frame clonotypes and omits some of them. This table holds around 620,000 clones, roughly 95% found once. Positive CCR7 selection of CD45RO-negative cells yielded the naive CD8 cells, and terminally differentiated effector memory CD45RA+ cells were excluded. The sequencing sample was made of naive CD8+ T cells sorted from blood. All receptors derive from a woman aged 30 to 39 in good health.

The chain couples TRBV30 to TRBJ2-1; 11 bases are shared with TRBD1. The CDR3 length is 16 residues. V trimming: 3 bases; J trimming: 1 base; junction bases outside the gene matches: 5. CDR1 is GTSNPN and CDR2 is SVGIG in the germline V gene (reference sequence). CDR3 coding DNA: TGTGCCTGGAGCCGCGGGACAGGGGGTTCCTACAATGAGCAGTTCTTC. Its translation is CAWSRGTGGSYNEQFF.

This clone was recorded once. CDR3 loop: CASSLSLGTDYEQYF. The CDR3 DNA reads TGTGCCAGCAGTTTATCGCTGGGGACAGACTACGAGCAGTACTTC. This rearrangement joins TRBV27 to TRBJ2-7, with 7 bases lining up with TRBD1. CDR1 MNHEY and CDR2 SMNVEV come from the germline V gene (reference sequence). V shed 0 bases and J 3 bases; nucleotides not matched to a gene: 5. The CDR3 has 15 residues.

This chain joins TRBV19 and TRBJ2-7, with TRBD2 matching 10 bases. The junction had 4 bases not matched to a gene; V was cut back by 8 bases and J by 0 bases. The CDR3 contains 14 residues. The germline V gene has CDR1 LNHDA and CDR2 SQIVND (reference sequence). CDR3 in amino acids: CASSGTSASYEQYF. Written as DNA, the CDR3 is TGTGCCAGTTCCGGGACTAGCGCCTCCTACGAGCAGTACTTC.

This chain uses TRBV27 with TRBJ2-5; 9 nucleotides line up with TRBD1. The J call is in doubt because the DNA end fits TRBJ2-7 better. CDR1 is MNHEY, CDR2 SMNVEV, per germline (reference sequence). The CDR3 loop spans 11 amino acids. CDR3 nucleotides: TGTGCCACGGACAGGGGCCACGAGCAGTACTTC. Translating gives CATDRGHEQYF.

This rearrangement joins TRBV27 to TRBJ1-3, with D perhaps matching TRBD1 (6 bases). V lost 6 bases and J 4 bases, leaving 13 bases between the germline ends. The CDR3 spans 14 residues. Germline loops: CDR1 MNHEY, CDR2 SMNVEV (reference sequence). CDR3 coding DNA: TGTGCCAGCAGGCAAACAGGGTCCGGAAACACCATATATTTT. This encodes CASRQTGSGNTIYF.